Below, 27 T cell receptor beta chains from the same sample are listed, as sequenced in a study of patients and donors after allogeneic stem cell transplantation. Each CDR3 protein is one row after TCRdb ran MiXCR on the RT-PCR reads. The sample gives about a million distinct CDR3 sequences, about 20% of which show up once; around 5.5% is in the top ten. Sequences were obtained from blood, either unsorted or a sorted T cell fraction (not recorded which). The receptors were gathered from a human donor who was either an allogeneic HSCT recipient or a stem cell or donor lymphocyte infusion donor (not recorded which). It is not recorded whose cells these are; they may come from a transplant donor.

This rearrangement joins TRBV11-1 to TRBJ2-7, with 9 bases aligning to TRBD2. With 3 bases clipped from V and 4 bases from J, the junction kept 16 bases outside the gene matches. The CDR3 runs 18 residues. Germline V CDR1 and CDR2: SGHAT, FQDESV (reference sequence). For the CDR3, the DNA is TGTGCCAGCAGCTTTGGGCCTTTGCGAGTTCTAGCGGGATACGAGCAGTACTTC. Amino acid sequence: CASSFGPLRVLAGYEQYF. The variable domain in full, completed from reference TRBV11-1 and TRBJ2-7, reads EAEVAQSPRYKITEKSQAVAFWCDPISGHATLYWYRQILGQGPELLVQFQDESVVDDSQLPKDRFSAERLKGVDSTLKIQPAELGDSAMYLCASSFGPLRVLAGYEQYFGPGTRLTVT.

The chain recombines TRBV3-1 with TRBJ2-4; D gene uncertain. Trimming took 4 bases from V and 3 from J, leaving 16 bases between them. This CDR3 has 16 residues. Germline CDR1 and CDR2: LGHDT and YNNKEL (reference sequence). CDR3 sequence (DNA): TGTGCCAGCAGCCCAAATCGTGGGCTAGGCAAAAACATTCAGTACTTC. Its translation: CASSPNRGLGKNIQYF. Drawing the rest from reference TRBV3-1 and TRBJ2-4, the complete variable domain is DTAVSQTPKYLVTQMGNDKSIKCEQNLGHDTMYWYKQDSKKFLKIMFSYNNKELIINETVPNRFSPKSPDKAHLNLHINSLELGDSAVYFCASSPNRGLGKNIQYFGAGTRLSVL.

The chain is built from TRBV5-1 and TRBJ1-5; the D gene is possibly TRBD1 (5 bases). Trimming took 4 bases from V and 5 from J, leaving 10 bases between them. Germline values: CDR1 SGHRS, CDR2 YFSETQ. CDR3 length equals 13 residues. CDR3 nucleotide sequence: TGCGCCAGCAGCAGGCAGGGAGATCAGCCCCAGCATTTT. Amino acid sequence: CASSRQGDQPQHF.

This chain joins TRBV25-1 and TRBJ2-5; 10 bases align to TRBD2. The J segment lost 6 bases and the V segment lost 1 base, leaving 11 bases of the junction unmatched. Germline CDR1 and CDR2: MGHDK and SYGVNS. The CDR3 is 17 residues long. CDR3 coding DNA: TGTGCCAGCAGTGAATGGGATGAGCGGGAGGGCATGAAGACCCAGTACTTC. Translating it yields CASSEWDEREGMKTQYF.

This clonotype was counted only a few times. The rearrangement links TRBV6-5 to TRBJ2-1; the D is unclear. The CDR3 covers 14 residues. CDR1 and CDR2 from the germline V gene are MNHEY and SVGAGI. V was pared by 2 bases and J by 4 bases, with 9 bases between. The CDR3 spells CASSYESGYNEQFF. For the CDR3, the DNA is TGTGCCAGCAGTTACGAGTCGGGTTACAATGAGCAGTTCTTC.

The chain couples TRBV28 to TRBJ2-5; TRBD2 matches at 8 bases. Germline CDR1 is MDHEN and CDR2 is SYDVKM. Trimming removed 3 bases from V and 5 bases from J; junction bases left unmatched: 5. The CDR3 contains 14 residues. The CDR3 loop is CASSFPGGGETQYF. The CDR3 DNA sequence: TGTGCCAGCAGTTTCCCGGGAGGGGGGGAGACCCAGTACTTC.

This clonotype has ten or more counts. This chain joins TRBV15 and TRBJ2-1; 10 nucleotides align to TRBD2. This CDR3 contains 15 residues. Germline V lookup: CDR1 LNHNV, CDR2 YYDKDF (reference sequence). Trimming at V came to 4 bases and at J to 10 bases, leaving 10 bases not matched to a gene. The chain's CDR3 is CATSILSGGAWEQFF. CDR3 DNA sequence: TGTGCCACCAGCATCCTCAGCGGGGGGGCTTGGGAGCAGTTCTTC. The whole variable domain, filled in from reference TRBV15 and TRBJ2-1, reads DAMVIQNPRYQVTQFGKPVTLSCSQTLNHNVMYWYQQKSSQAPKLLFHYYDKDFNNEADTPDNFQSRRPNTSFCFLDIRSPGLGDTAMYLCATSILSGGAWEQFFGPGTRLTVL.

This clonotype appeared many times. The chain combines TRBV6-5 with TRBJ1-6; the D gene is possibly TRBD1 (5 bases). The CDR3 totals 15 residues. Germline V CDR1 and CDR2: MNHEY, SVGAGI. V dropped 2 bases and J dropped 5 bases, with 10 bases sitting between them. CDR3 residues: CASSYRQKNNSPLHF. The CDR3 bases are TGTGCCAGCAGTTACAGACAGAAAAATAATTCACCCCTCCACTTT.

The J gene is TRBJ1-2, the V gene TRBV29-1; D is possibly TRBD1 (6 bases). Looked up from germline, CDR1 is SQVTM and CDR2 is ANQGSEA. The V end was cut by 6 bases, the J end by 5 bases, with 13 bases between. The CDR3 is made up of 12 amino acids. The CDR3 loop reads CSVARTDYGYTF. The CDR3 nucleotides read TGCAGCGTAGCAAGGACAGATTATGGCTACACCTTC.

This chain uses TRBV4-1 with TRBJ1-1, with a tentative D call TRBD1 (5 bases). Trimming removed 0 bases at V and 0 bases at J, with 17 bases between. The germline V gene has CDR1 MGHRA and CDR2 YSYEKL. CDR3 length equals 18 residues. The CDR3 region is CASSQDRKGTIMNTEAFF. The CDR3 bases are TGCGCCAGCAGCCAAGATCGGAAGGGGACTATAATGAACACTGAAGCTTTCTTT.

This chain connects TRBV6-5 to TRBJ1-2, with D unresolved. Trimming left V 4 bases short and J 2 bases short, with 8 bases between. In germline, CDR1 is MNHEY, CDR2 SVGAGI. This CDR3 contains 13 residues. The CDR3 sequence: CASSFTFNYGYTF. CDR3 coding DNA: TGTGCCAGCAGTTTCACCTTCAACTATGGCTACACCTTC.

The CDR3 spells CASSSVEWGGQETQYF. The CDR3 region has the DNA TGCGCCAGCAGCTCCGTTGAATGGGGAGGCCAAGAGACCCAGTACTTC. V is TRBV5-1 and J is TRBJ2-5; D possibly corresponds to TRBD2 (6 bases). The CDR3 is 16 amino acids. Germline CDR1 SGHRS, CDR2 YFSETQ. V lost 3 bases and J 1 base, leaving 16 bases between the germline ends.

The chain joins TRBV11-1 to TRBJ2-2, with a possible D match to TRBD2 (5 bases). From germline, CDR1 is SGHAT and CDR2 FQDESV (reference sequence). The CDR3 is made up of 13 amino acids. Trimming pared 1 base from V and 7 bases from J, leaving 7 bases between. Written as DNA, the CDR3 is TGTGCCAGCAGCTTAGAGGCGGGCGGGGAGCTGTTTTTT. Amino acid sequence: CASSLEAGGELFF.

This clonotype was recorded many times. The chain joins TRBV10-3 to TRBJ2-3; 8 nucleotides line up with TRBD1. The J segment lost 5 bases and the V segment lost 6 bases, leaving 7 bases of the junction unmatched. This CDR3 region has 14 residues. Germline CDR1 is ENHRY and CDR2 is SYGVKD. CDR3 loop: CAIRPGQVIDTQYF. The CDR3, as DNA: TGTGCCATCAGGCCGGGACAGGTTATAGATACGCAGTATTTT.

This clonotype was counted ten times or more. The V call is TRBV5-1, the J call TRBJ2-3; D is unresolved. V shed 3 bases and J shed 7 bases, with 6 bases lying between them. In germline, CDR1 is SGHRS, CDR2 YFSETQ. The CDR3 sequence is 11 residues long. CDR3 amino acids: CASSYGHTQYF. The CDR3 bases are TGCGCCAGCAGCTACGGGCATACGCAGTATTTT. Looking up the rest from reference TRBV5-1 and TRBJ2-3 gives the full variable domain: KAGVTQTPRYLIKTRGQQVTLSCSPISGHRSVSWYQQTPGQGLQFLFEYFSETQRNKGNFPGRFSGRQFSNSRSEMNVSTLELGDSALYLCASSYGHTQYFGPGTRLTVL.

This clonotype has more than one count but fewer than ten. The CDR3 loop reads CASSLQGADNEKLFF. Written as DNA, the CDR3 is TGTGCCAGCAGTCTACAGGGGGCGGATAATGAAAAACTGTTTTTT. The J gene is TRBJ1-4, the V gene TRBV2; 9 nucleotides match TRBD1. Per the germline V gene, CDR1 is SNHLY and CDR2 is FYNNEI. The CDR3 is 15 residues long. The V gene end was trimmed by 5 bases and the J gene end by 4 bases; junction bases not matched to a gene: 5.

CDR3 nucleotide sequence: TGTGCCAGCAGCCCCACAGGGGGCGTCTCCAAACTGTTTTTT. As protein: CASSPTGGVSKLFF. The chain links TRBV7-2 to TRBJ1-4, with 9 bases matching TRBD1. Losses at the gene ends were 5 bases for V and 11 bases for J; bases not matched to a gene: 9. This CDR3 is 14 amino acids long. Germline CDR1 SGHTA, CDR2 FQGNSA.

A few counts support this clonotype. The genes are TRBV5-1 and TRBJ2-7, with D possibly TRBD1 on 6 matching bases. Germline CDR1 SGHRS, CDR2 YFSETQ. V was pared by 3 bases and J by 6 bases, with 16 bases between. There are 14 residues in the CDR3. The CDR3 region has the DNA TGCGCCAGCAGCTACGGACAGAGTACGGGCGAGCAGTACTTC. Translated, it gives CASSYGQSTGEQYF.

The V and J genes are TRBV27 and TRBJ2-7; a possible D gene is TRBD2 (6 bases). Germline V lookup: CDR1 MNHEY, CDR2 SMNVEV (reference sequence). V dropped 2 bases and J dropped 3 bases, with 17 bases sitting between them. CDR3 length: 16 amino acids. CDR3 protein: CASSLGGADRSYEQYF. The CDR3 DNA reads as TGTGCCAGCAGTTTAGGAGGGGCCGATAGGAGCTACGAGCAGTACTTC.

This clonotype was detected a few times. This rearrangement joins TRBV5-1 to TRBJ2-7; 9 nucleotides agree with TRBD1. The CDR3 covers 16 residues. The trim removed 5 bases at V and 5 bases at J, leaving 14 bases unmatched. Looked up from germline, CDR1 is SGHRS and CDR2 is YFSETQ. The CDR3 sequence: CASRRDRDQLENEQYF. The CDR3 DNA is TGCGCCAGCAGACGGGACAGGGACCAGCTGGAGAACGAGCAGTACTTC.

In its sample, this clonotype was seen a few times. The chain links TRBV10-3 to TRBJ2-2; D ambiguous. Germline assignment: CDR1 ENHRY and CDR2 SYGVKD. The ends were cut back, 0 bases at V and 7 bases at J, with 9 bases in the middle. The CDR3 has 14 amino acids. The CDR3 nucleotides read TGTGCCATCAGTGAGTCTTTTGGCATCGGGGAGCTGTTTTTT. Translation: CAISESFGIGELFF.

Details on this clonotype: Sequence at one end of the junction differs from germline and may be a read error. The chain recombines TRBV7-9 with TRBJ2-7; the D is unclear. The V gene's germline CDR1 is SEHNR and CDR2 FQNEAQ (reference sequence). The CDR3 spans 13 residues. CDR3 amino acids: CAGSLGTYYEQYF. Written as DNA, the CDR3 is TGTGCCGGCAGCTTAGGAACGTACTACGAGCAGTACTTC.

This clonotype was picked up a small number of times. A read error may produce the germline difference seen at one junction end. The chain combines TRBV2 with TRBJ1-2; tentative D call: TRBD1 (6 bases). Germline V CDR1 and CDR2: SNHLY, FYNNEI. The CDR3 runs 11 residues. CDR3 in DNA: TGTGCCAACCAAAAAGCGGGGGCGGTATCCTTC. Translation gives CANQKAGAVSF.

The V and J genes are TRBV20-1 and TRBJ2-2, with 8 bases matching TRBD1. Germline V lookup: CDR1 DFQATT, CDR2 SNEGSKA (reference sequence). The CDR3 runs to 15 residues. Trimming removed 2 bases from V and 4 bases from J; junction bases left unmatched: 6. CDR3 amino acids: CSARSTGGGTGELFF. CDR3 nucleotide sequence: TGCAGTGCTAGAAGTACAGGGGGAGGCACCGGGGAGCTGTTTTTT.

This clonotype appeared a few times. The chain is built from TRBV12-3 or TRBV12-4 and TRBJ2-5, with a tentative D call TRBD2 (5 bases). The V end was cut by 2 bases, the J end by 7 bases, with 17 bases between. This CDR3 spans 15 amino acids. The CDR3 nucleotides are TGTGCCAGCAGTTTAAATACGATAGGCCGGGGGACCCAGTACTTC. Translating it yields CASSLNTIGRGTQYF.

The V gene is TRBV15, the J gene TRBJ2-7, with 10 bases fitting TRBD2. Germline CDR1 LNHNV, CDR2 YYDKDF (reference sequence). This CDR3 is 17 amino acids long. J was trimmed by 3 bases and V by 0 bases; bases with no gene match: 8. For the CDR3, the DNA is TGTGCCACCAGCAGAGATCTCCGACTAGCGGGTTACTACGAGCAGTACTTC. Protein product: CATSRDLRLAGYYEQYF.

The J gene is TRBJ2-2, the V gene TRBV20-1; D may match TRBD1 or TRBD2 (5 bases each). Per germline, CDR1 DFQATT and CDR2 SNEGSKA (reference sequence). The CDR3 spans 13 residues. V was pared by 0 bases and J by 6 bases, with 8 bases between. The CDR3 loop is CSARDMGAGELFF. Here the CDR3 DNA reads TGCAGTGCTAGAGATATGGGGGCCGGGGAGCTGTTTTTT.